This T cell receptor (beta chain) was documented in a study of shared clonotypes between healthy human individuals. Comments on this clone: The antigen is unknown.

TCRdb's table, derived via immunoSEQ multiplex PCR, lists solely in-frame clones and lacks some. The sample lists roughly 2.5 million clones, 90% to 95% occurring once. The donors, healthy adults who were HIV-negative, had experienced no recent acute infections or vaccinations. Broader study findings: In having few donors, the study represented limited genetic and exposure-history diversity. Relative to memory subsets, naive subsets generally showed larger estimated richness. Incomplete sequencing of sorted subsets was indicated by rarefaction despite large depth.

The CDR3 sequence is 16 residues long. Germline V gene data show CDR1 as ENHRY and CDR2 as SYGVKD. V lost 0 bases and J lost 5; bases outside the gene matches: 7. The receptor was isolated from a man aged 18 to 30 in good health. The chain employs TRBV10-3 and TRBJ2-1; 7 nucleotides line up with TRBD2. The sample consisted of naive CD4+ T cells sorted from blood. Subset denoted: CD45RA+ positively selected. CDR3: CAISESVILADNEQFF. In DNA form, the CDR3 reads TGTGCCATCAGTGAGTCGGTTATTCTAGCGGACAATGAGCAGTTCTTC.